Below are 17 T cell receptor beta chains sequenced from a single sample in a study of cytomegalovirus exposure and HLA in healthy donors. Researchers ran the PCR with 60 Vbeta and 13 Jbeta primers. Method: immunoSEQ multiplex PCR; TCRdb's copy keeps in-frame clones and lacks some. This sample has roughly 100,000 clones, with around 84% found just once. Material for sequencing was PBMCs. These receptors all come from a woman aged 35 to 49 in good health and CMV-seronegative.

The chain joins TRBV28 to TRBJ1-5; the match to TRBD1 covers 10 bases. The germline V gene encodes CDR1 MDHEN and CDR2 SYDVKM. The CDR3 is 17 residues long. J was trimmed by 3 bases and V by 3 bases; bases with no gene match: 8. The CDR3 here is CASSFFLGTGVNQPQHF. CDR3 DNA: TGTGCCAGCAGTTTTTTCCTCGGGACAGGGGTCAATCAGCCCCAGCATTTT.

This chain connects TRBV5-1 to TRBJ2-7; D is perhaps TRBD2 (5 bases). The CDR3 is 13 residues long. Germline CDR1 is SGHRS and CDR2 is YFSETQ. Trimming cost V 2 bases and J 4 bases, with 10 bases left between them. DNA of the CDR3: TGCGCCAGCAGCTTAGCTAGCATGTACGAGCAGTACTTC. Its protein product is CASSLASMYEQYF.

In its sample, this clone was seen a few times. In nucleotides, the CDR3 is TGTGCCAGCAGTATCTTAAGACAGATTTTTCTCTACTATGGCTACACCTTC. Protein product: CASSILRQIFLYYGYTF. The V and J genes are TRBV21-1 and TRBJ1-2; the D segment call TRBD1 is taken from the table without a DNA check. TRBV21-1 has pseudogene status. The CDR3 loop spans 17 amino acids.

This sequence joins TRBV7-9 and TRBJ2-1; 9 nucleotides match TRBD2. The junction had 4 bases not matched to a gene; V was cut back by 2 bases and J by 5 bases. Looked up from germline, CDR1 is SEHNR and CDR2 is FQNEAQ (reference sequence). This CDR3 has 15 amino acids. In DNA, the CDR3 is TGTGCCAGCAGCTTAAGACTAGCGGATCACAATGAGCAGTTCTTC. This gives the protein CASSLRLADHNEQFF. The full variable domain, its missing parts supplied by reference TRBV7-9 and TRBJ2-1, is DTGVSQNPRHKITKRGQNVTFRCDPISEHNRLYWYRQTLGQGPEFLTYFQNEAQLEKSRLLSDRFSAERPKGSFSTLEIQRTEQGDSAMYLCASSLRLADHNEQFFGPGTRLTVL.

V and J are TRBV6-5 and TRBJ2-5; D possibly corresponds to TRBD2 (6 bases). The CDR3 is 13 amino acids. Looked up from germline, CDR1 is MNHEY and CDR2 is SVGAGI. V was shortened by 6 bases and J by 5 bases, with 13 bases between the two germline ends. The CDR3 protein is CASSGGAWETQYF. CDR3 coding DNA: TGTGCCAGCAGCGGCGGGGCGTGGGAGACCCAGTACTTC.

The gene calls are TRBV7-9 and TRBJ1-5; no definite D call. From germline, CDR1 is SEHNR and CDR2 FQNEAQ (reference sequence). The CDR3 is made up of 12 amino acids. V gave up 3 bases and J gave up 9 bases, with 9 bases separating them. This CDR3 is CASSLEIGPQHF. Here the CDR3 DNA reads TGTGCCAGCAGCTTGGAGATTGGGCCCCAGCATTTT.

The chain is built from TRBV9 and TRBJ2-6; 7 bases map to TRBD1. The J segment lost 4 bases and the V segment lost 1 base, leaving 5 bases of the junction unmatched. The CDR3 totals 16 residues. The germline CDR1 and CDR2 sequences are SGDLS and YYNGEE. The CDR3 loop is CASSVQGEGGANVLTF. The CDR3 DNA reads as TGTGCCAGCAGCGTACAGGGGGAAGGAGGGGCCAACGTCCTGACTTTC.

The chain recombines TRBV11-3 with TRBJ2-2; D is uncertain. Looked up from germline, CDR1 is SGHNT and CDR2 is YENEEA. The V gene lost 3 bases and the J gene lost 3 bases, with 8 bases spanning the gap. The CDR3 is made up of 14 amino acids. The CDR3 protein is CASSLVRDTGELFF. CDR3 bases: TGTGCCAGCAGCTTGGTACGGGACACCGGGGAGCTGTTTTTT.

The chain employs TRBV29-1 and TRBJ2-3; D may be TRBD2 (5 bases). Germline V lookup: CDR1 SQVTM, CDR2 ANQGSEA. V lost 1 base to trimming and J lost 4 bases, with 12 bases between them. This CDR3 region has 14 residues. The DNA for the CDR3 is TGCAGCGTTGAAGGGCTAGCTGCCGCAGATACGCAGTATTTT. Amino acids: CSVEGLAAADTQYF.

The chain links TRBV5-1 to TRBJ2-5; 9 bases match TRBD2. Losses at the gene ends were 7 bases for V and 5 bases for J; bases not matched to a gene: 9. The V gene's germline CDR1 is SGHRS and CDR2 YFSETQ. CDR3 size: 14 residues. CDR3 nucleotides: TGCGCCAGCCGAGGGCGGGAGGGCCGGGAGACCCAGTACTTC. Protein sequence: CASRGREGRETQYF.

The J gene is TRBJ2-1, the V gene TRBV23-1, with 7 bases aligning to TRBD1. TRBV23-1 is given ORF status, its function remaining uncertain. Trimming removed 1 base from V and 2 bases from J; junction bases left unmatched: 5. This CDR3 is 16 amino acids long. The CDR3 DNA follows: TGCGCCAGCAGTCAATGGGGGACAGCAGCCTACAATGAGCAGTTCTTC. Its protein product is CASSQWGTAAYNEQFF.

This chain joins TRBV5-5 and TRBJ1-6, with TRBD1 as a possible D gene (6 bases). The CDR3 extends over 15 amino acids. Germline CDR1 reads SGHKS; CDR2 reads YYEKEE (reference sequence). Trimming removed 0 bases at V and 7 bases at J, with 11 bases between. The CDR3 protein is CASSLATGSNSPLHF. The CDR3, as DNA: TGTGCCAGCAGCTTGGCCACAGGGTCCAATTCACCCCTCCACTTT.

The CDR3 sequence is CASRVRGEQFF. The CDR3, as DNA: TGTGCCAGCCGCGTGCGGGGTGAGCAGTTCTTC. The chain links TRBV5-4 to TRBJ2-1; D is perhaps TRBD2 (6 bases). The CDR3 runs 11 residues. Germline V gene data show CDR1 as SGHNT and CDR2 as YYREEE (reference sequence). V was trimmed by 7 bases and J by 9 bases, leaving 11 bases between them.

V usage is TRBV27 and J usage is TRBJ1-4, with D unresolved. Looked up from germline, CDR1 is MNHEY and CDR2 is SMNVEV (reference sequence). CDR3 length equals 14 residues. V gave up 6 bases and J gave up 5 bases, with 13 bases separating them. In DNA form, the CDR3 reads TGTGCCAGCAGGGCGGGAAACGGGAATGAAAAACTGTTTTTT. Its protein is CASRAGNGNEKLFF.

A single count supports this clone. V and J are TRBV7-8 and TRBJ2-7, with D maybe TRBD2 (5 bases). This CDR3 spans 16 amino acids. V was trimmed by 0 bases and J by 5 bases, leaving 17 bases between them. Germline V gene sequence: CDR1 SGHVS, CDR2 FQNEAQ. The CDR3 nucleotides are TGTGCCAGCAGCTTAGCAGGGTTAGCGAATTTACACGAGCAGTACTTC. Its protein is CASSLAGLANLHEQYF.

V and J are TRBV2 and TRBJ2-3; 10 positions match TRBD2. CDR3 length: 15 amino acids. CDR1 and CDR2 (germline): SNHLY, FYNNEI. Trimming removed 8 bases from V and 0 bases from J; junction bases left unmatched: 5. CDR3 amino acids: CASLGLAESTDTQYF. CDR3 coding DNA: TGTGCCAGCCTAGGACTAGCGGAAAGCACAGATACGCAGTATTTT.

V and J are TRBV27 and TRBJ2-7; 10 bases agree with TRBD1. Per the germline V gene, CDR1 is MNHEY and CDR2 is SMNVEV (reference sequence). Trimming removed 6 bases from V and 6 bases from J; junction bases left unmatched: 14. CDR3 size: 16 residues. Here the CDR3 DNA reads TGTGCCAGCAGCCGCTCTCCGGGACAGGGGCCCGGCGAGCAGTACTTC. Translating gives CASSRSPGQGPGEQYF.